This entry is about one T cell receptor beta chain. Libraries were prepared by immunoSEQ multiplex PCR; TCRdb keeps only in-frame clonotypes and omits some of them. In the table there are some 330,000 clones, roughly 89% of which are singletons. These data come from a study of blood T cell repertoires in COVID-19. This CDR3 region has 14 residues. Trimming took 4 bases from V and 5 from J; bases not matched to a gene: 5. The germline V gene encodes CDR1 MNHNY and CDR2 SVGAGI (reference sequence). The sequenced sample was peripheral blood. The TCR originated in a woman aged 30 to 39 with COVID-19, enrolled during active disease. The V call is TRBV6-6, the J call TRBJ2-5; 9 bases fit TRBD1. In DNA, the CDR3 is TGTGCCAGCAGTTCCGGACAGGGGACCGAGACCCAGTACTTC. It encodes CASSSGQGTETQYF.